Here is one T cell receptor (beta chain) with its context. The sample originates from a study of CD8 T cells in Susac syndrome. With 6 bases clipped from V and 1 base from J, the junction kept 5 bases outside the gene matches. CDR3 length: 16 residues. RNA totalling roughly 0.5 to 1 ug underwent reverse transcription with random hexamers. TCRdb recomputed calls from the immunoSEQ multiplex PCR reads with MiXCR, one row per CDR3 protein. The sample comprises 200,000 or so distinct CDR3 sequences, around 93% of which are singletons, and around 0.16% rests with the top ten. Sequenced material: CD8+ T cells from PBMCs. The chain has TRBV12-3 or TRBV12-4 and TRBJ1-6; 8 positions match TRBD1. This clonotype originated in a human donor with Susac syndrome. CDR3 protein: CASSENRGSYNSPLHF. The CDR3 DNA sequence: TGTGCCAGCAGCGAAAACAGGGGGTCCTATAATTCACCCCTCCACTTT.